These 8 T cell receptor beta chains originate from one sample sequenced in a study of blood T cell repertoires in COVID-19. Libraries were prepared by immunoSEQ multiplex PCR; TCRdb keeps only in-frame clonotypes and omits some of them. The sample carries roughly 96,000 clones, about 81% recorded once. Sequenced material: peripheral blood. These receptors all stem from a man in his 60s with acute or convalescent COVID-19.

The rearrangement uses TRBV12-3 or TRBV12-4 and TRBJ1-6; TRBD1 might be the D (5 bases). V lost 6 bases to trimming and J lost 10 bases, with 10 bases between them. The CDR3 sequence is 12 residues long. The CDR3 loop is CASRRGGSPLHF. The CDR3 DNA reads as TGTGCCAGCAGAAGGGGCGGATCACCCCTCCACTTT.

The chain is built from TRBV27 and TRBJ1-5, with D unclear. The CDR3 extends over 16 amino acids. Trimming pared 8 bases from V and 2 bases from J, leaving 19 bases between. Germline lookup yields CDR1 MNHEY and CDR2 SMNVEV (reference sequence). CDR3 nucleotides: TGTGCCAGCGGTGAGAGGTCCCTACGGGGCAATCAGCCCCAGCATTTT. Translation gives CASGERSLRGNQPQHF.

The genes are TRBV7-2 and TRBJ1-2; 9 nucleotides align to TRBD1. V dropped 5 bases and J dropped 8; count of bases not matched to a gene: 6. This CDR3 spans 13 amino acids. Germline CDR1 and CDR2: SGHTA and FQGNSA. CDR3 protein: CASSGTGKGGYTF. Written as DNA, the CDR3 is TGTGCCAGCAGCGGGACAGGGAAAGGGGGCTACACCTTC.

In nucleotides, the CDR3 is TGCGCCAGCAGCCAAGGAAGGGGGACTAGCTCCTACAATGAGCAGTTCTTC. As protein: CASSQGRGTSSYNEQFF. This chain connects TRBV4-3 to TRBJ2-1; 8 bases map to TRBD2. The CDR3 is 17 amino acids. Germline loops: CDR1 LGHNA, CDR2 YSLEER. J gave up 0 bases and V 1 base, and 5 bases lay outside the gene matches.

The table lists this clone with a count of one. This sequence joins TRBV29-1 and TRBJ1-4, with D unresolved. Looked up from germline, CDR1 is SQVTM and CDR2 is ANQGSEA. The V end lost 2 bases, the J end lost 8 bases, and 6 bases lay between the germline ends. The CDR3 is 11 residues long. CDR3 bases: TGCAGCGTTGAACAGGAAGAAAAACTGTTTTTT. Its protein product is CSVEQEEKLFF.

The CDR3 loop reads CASSQEQQGYNEQFF. In DNA form, the CDR3 reads TGCGCCAGCAGCCAAGAACAACAGGGGTACAATGAGCAGTTCTTC. This chain joins TRBV4-3 and TRBJ2-1, with 7 bases aligning to TRBD1. Germline CDR1 and CDR2: LGHNA and YSLEER. This CDR3 is built from 15 residues. The trim removed 0 bases at V and 4 bases at J, leaving 3 bases unmatched.

V gene TRBV5-1 combines with J gene TRBJ1-2, with TRBD1 matching over 8 bases. The CDR3 totals 14 residues. Germline CDR1 and CDR2: SGHRS and YFSETQ. The ends lost 2 bases at V and 6 bases at J; junction bases unmatched: 6. The CDR3 spells CASSLQGEGDGYTF. The CDR3 region has the DNA TGCGCCAGCAGCTTACAGGGGGAGGGCGATGGCTACACCTTC.

The chain is built from TRBV28 and TRBJ2-1; D is possibly TRBD1 (6 bases). CDR3 length equals 13 residues. V lost 5 bases and J 1 base, leaving 6 bases between the germline ends. CDR1 is MDHEN, CDR2 SYDVKM, per germline. The DNA for the CDR3 is TGTGCCAGCAGTACAGGGTCCTACAATGAGCAGTTCTTC. Amino acids: CASSTGSYNEQFF.